The 19 T cell receptor beta chains reported below all come from one sample, sequenced in a study of CD8+CD57+ T cells in acquired aplastic anemia. Patients chosen for sequencing had shown CD8+CD57+ cell expansion by flow cytometry. Template material for TCR beta VDJ and CDR3 profiling consisted of genomic DNA. TCRdb re-called the reads with MiXCR, one entry per CDR3 protein. The sample has over 150,000 distinct CDR3 sequences, roughly three fifths seen once. The sequenced sample consisted of sorted CD4+, CD8+, or CD8+CD57+ T cells (not recorded which) from PBMCs. Receptors originate from a human donor with aplastic anemia.

V gene TRBV7-9 combines with J gene TRBJ2-5, with D maybe TRBD2 (7 bases). The CDR3 is 14 residues long. Germline-derived CDR1 and CDR2 are SEHNR and FQNEAQ (reference sequence). The V end lost 6 bases, the J end lost 1 base, and 12 bases lay between the germline ends. The CDR3 nucleotides are TGTGCCAGCAGAAATAGGGGGGGCCAAGAGACCCAGTACTTC. Translated: CASRNRGGQETQYF.

This clonotype was counted ten times or more. One end of the junction is discordant with germline, which a read error may explain. The genes are TRBV29-1 and TRBJ2-1; TRBD2 is a possible D gene (5 bases). Germline lookup yields CDR1 SQVTM and CDR2 ANQGSEA. The CDR3 totals 12 residues. For the CDR3, the DNA is TGCAGCGTCGAAGCTCGGGGTCTCGAGCAGTTCTTC. Protein product: CSVEARGLEQFF.

As for this clonotype: One end of the junction is discordant with germline, which a read error may explain. CDR3 nucleotides: TGTGCCAGCAGCTCCGGGGGAGAGACTATGGGCTACAACTTC. Translated, it gives CASSSGGETMGYNF. The chain combines TRBV7-3 with TRBJ1-2; weak D call: TRBD1 (5 bases). CDR1 SGHTA and CDR2 FQGTGA come from the germline V gene. The CDR3 is 14 amino acids.

The gene calls are TRBV29-1 and TRBJ2-1; D tentatively fits TRBD1 or TRBD2 (5 bases each). CDR3 length: 12 amino acids. Germline CDR1 SQVTM, CDR2 ANQGSEA. The V end lost 3 bases, the J end lost 9 bases, and 12 bases lay between the germline ends. CDR3 in DNA: TGCAGCGTTGAGGTCATGGGACCTGAGCAGTTCTTC. Translated: CSVEVMGPEQFF.

A word on this clonotype: One junction end disagrees with the germline gene, perhaps due to a read error. This sequence joins TRBV10-1 and TRBJ2-1; D may match TRBD1 or TRBD2 (6 bases each). The CDR3 has 12 amino acids. In germline, CDR1 is WNHNN, CDR2 SYGVQD (reference sequence). Written as DNA, the CDR3 is TGCGCTAGCAATGAAGGCGGGACAGAGCAGTTCTTC. It yields the protein CASNEGGTEQFF.

Ten or more counts support this clonotype. The chain has TRBV4-2 and TRBJ2-1; D is ambiguous. In germline, CDR1 is LGHNA, CDR2 YNFKEQ. The germline V and J ends were trimmed by 2 bases and 6 bases, with 8 bases remaining between them. The CDR3 runs to 13 residues. The CDR3 DNA reads as TGTGCCAGCAGCCAATGGATTTCCAATGAGCAGTTCTTC. Amino acids: CASSQWISNEQFF.

The rearrangement uses TRBV15 and TRBJ1-2; tentative D call: TRBD1 (5 bases). The CDR3 is 15 residues long. Germline V gives CDR1 LNHNV, CDR2 YYDKDF (reference sequence). V dropped 0 bases and J dropped 8 bases, with 16 bases sitting between them. CDR3 sequence (DNA): TGTGCCACCAGCAGAGAGGGAAGCAGGGAGGCCGGCTACACCTTC. The encoded protein is CATSREGSREAGYTF.

The rearrangement uses TRBV5-1 and TRBJ1-2; 7 positions match TRBD1. CDR3 length: 13 residues. Germline CDR1 reads SGHRS; CDR2 reads YFSETQ. V dropped 4 bases and J dropped 4; count of bases not matched to a gene: 4. CDR3 residues: CASSEGQFYGYTF. DNA of the CDR3: TGCGCCAGCAGCGAGGGACAGTTCTATGGCTACACCTTC.

This clonotype was observed once. This rearrangement joins TRBV7-2 to TRBJ2-5, with 10 nucleotides matching TRBD1. The CDR3 covers 13 residues. V was pared by 6 bases and J by 7 bases, with 5 bases of the junction left unmatched. Germline V gives CDR1 SGHTA, CDR2 FQGNSA. This CDR3 is CASRDRDRGTQYF. The CDR3 coding sequence is TGTGCCAGCAGGGACCGGGACAGGGGGACCCAGTACTTC.

The chain combines TRBV20-1 with TRBJ2-7; no clear D. V lost 4 bases, J lost 3 bases, and 16 bases lay in between. The CDR3 is made up of 14 amino acids. Looked up from germline, CDR1 is DFQATT and CDR2 is SNEGSKA (reference sequence). CDR3 sequence reads: CSAKGTASFYEQYF. The CDR3, as DNA: TGCAGTGCTAAAGGCACAGCCTCCTTCTACGAGCAGTACTTC.

This clonotype occurred many times. The CDR3 reads CASSAGTDYEQYF. CDR3 DNA: TGTGCCAGCAGCGCCGGGACGGACTACGAGCAGTACTTC. V usage is TRBV11-2 and J usage is TRBJ2-7, with D possibly being TRBD1 or TRBD2 (5 bases each). Looked up from germline, CDR1 is SGHAT and CDR2 is FQNNGV. CDR3 length: 13 amino acids. The V and J ends lost 5 bases and 3 bases respectively, with 11 bases between them.

The chain is built from TRBV7-2 and TRBJ2-1; a possible D gene is TRBD2 (6 bases). The CDR3 runs to 14 residues. From germline, CDR1 is SGHTA and CDR2 FQGNSA. V was shortened by 5 bases and J by 0 bases, with 8 bases between the two germline ends. Here the CDR3 DNA reads TGTGCCAGCAGCCGGGGGTTCTCCTACAATGAGCAGTTCTTC. It translates to CASSRGFSYNEQFF.

This clonotype was detected only a few times. The genes are TRBV2 and TRBJ1-6; 8 positions agree with TRBD1. CDR3 length equals 14 residues. With V trimmed by 10 bases and J by 8 bases, 10 bases remained unmatched. Germline lookup yields CDR1 SNHLY and CDR2 FYNNEI. The CDR3 sequence: CATPRGTGDSPLHF. The CDR3 nucleotides read TGTGCCACCCCCCGGGGGACAGGAGATTCACCCCTCCACTTT.

This clonotype was picked up many times. V gene TRBV19 combines with J gene TRBJ1-5; D uncertain. Trimming took off 7 bases at V and 0 bases at J, with 16 bases between the two ends. The CDR3 extends over 16 amino acids. CDR1 LNHDA and CDR2 SQIVND come from the germline V gene (reference sequence). CDR3 sequence: CASNPTLGRSNQPQHF. The CDR3 nucleotides are TGTGCCAGTAACCCGACATTAGGGCGTAGCAATCAGCCCCAGCATTTT.

V and J are TRBV25-1 and TRBJ2-5; 10 bases agree with TRBD1. Germline CDR1 and CDR2: MGHDK and SYGVNS. After removal of 6 bases from V and 5 bases from J, the junction contained 9 bases not matched to a gene. This CDR3 is built from 15 residues. CDR3 sequence reads: CASSSGTGATETQYF. The CDR3 nucleotides read TGTGCCAGCAGCTCCGGGACAGGGGCGACGGAGACCCAGTACTTC.

V usage is TRBV4-2 and J usage is TRBJ2-5; TRBD2 might be the D (5 bases). Germline lookup yields CDR1 LGHNA and CDR2 YNFKEQ. CDR3 size: 17 residues. Trimming removed 0 bases at V and 1 base at J, with 15 bases between. CDR3 in DNA: TGTGCCAGCAGCCAAGATGTTCGAAGAGGGTCCCAAGAGACCCAGTACTTC. It yields the protein CASSQDVRRGSQETQYF.

This clonotype was counted ten times or more. A read error may account for a junction end that differs from germline. The chain links TRBV6-1 to TRBJ2-7; the D gene is possibly TRBD1 (5 bases). Germline V lookup: CDR1 MNHNS, CDR2 SASEGT. The CDR3 is 10 amino acids. In DNA form, the CDR3 reads TGTGCCAGCAGTGATAATGGACACCACTTC. This encodes CASSDNGHHF.

The chain uses TRBV9 and TRBJ2-7, with TRBD2 matching 7 bases. The CDR3 contains 15 residues. Germline-derived CDR1 and CDR2 are SGDLS and YYNGEE. V dropped 2 bases and J dropped 2; count of bases not matched to a gene: 7. The CDR3 DNA sequence: TGTGCCAGCAGCGTTGTACCAGCGGGGCCCTACGAGCAGTACTTC. Its protein is CASSVVPAGPYEQYF.

This clonotype has ten or more counts. V is TRBV5-5 and J is TRBJ1-1; no definite D call. The V gene lost 0 bases and the J gene lost 1 base, with 7 bases spanning the gap. Germline V gene sequence: CDR1 SGHKS, CDR2 YYEKEE (reference sequence). The CDR3 spans 14 residues. CDR3 in amino acids: CASSLAPTNTEAFF. The CDR3 DNA reads TGTGCCAGCAGCTTGGCACCGACGAACACTGAAGCTTTCTTT.